A selection of T cell receptor beta chains follows, all from one sample in a study of OX40 agonist ivuxolimab in advanced cancers. Measured with immunoSEQ multiplex PCR; TCRdb has only the in-frame clones, and not every one. The data show tens of thousands of clones, over 85% seen once. Sequences were derived from CD4+ or CD8+ T cells sorted from blood, sampled in a trial of the OX40 agonist ivuxolimab. These receptors were taken from an adult with an advanced solid tumor such as melanoma, head and neck, liver or kidney cancer. The CDR3 runs from the conserved cysteine through the conserved F or W. The D gene is left open where the match is weak. Not every row has a clone size; where given, it reads once, few, many or a size class.

D gene	V gene	clone size	J gene	CDR3 protein	CDR3 DNA
NA	TRBV6-1	NA	TRBJ1-5	CASSELVGGRDQPQHF	TGTGCCAGCAGTGAACTGGTAGGGGGTCGCGATCAGCCCCAGCATTTT
NA	TRBV27	NA	TRBJ2-7	CASSQYPPGTVSYEQYF	TGTGCCAGCAGTCAATACCCGCCCGGGACTGTTAGCTACGAGCAGTACTTC
TRBD1	TRBV7-2	NA	TRBJ1-1	CASSRRQGGTEAFF	TGTGCCAGCAGCCGCCGACAGGGTGGCACTGAAGCTTTCTTT
NA	TRBV5-5	NA	TRBJ2-1	CASIPTGRSSSYNEQFF	TGTGCCAGCATCCCGACGGGGAGGTCCAGCTCCTACAATGAGCAGTTCTTC
TRBD1	TRBV5-4	NA	TRBJ2-2	CASSLGTGGSGELFF	TGTGCCAGCAGCTTAGGGACAGGGGGCTCCGGGGAGCTGTTTTTT
TRBD2	TRBV30	NA	TRBJ2-2	CAWSPRLLAGGLNTGELFF	TGTGCCTGGAGCCCCAGGCTTTTAGCGGGGGGATTAAACACCGGGGAGCTGTTTTTT
NA	TRBV10-3	NA	TRBJ2-2	CAIRRGPGELFF	TGTGCCATCCGCAGGGGCCCCGGGGAGCTGTTTTTT
NA	TRBV4-1	NA	TRBJ2-7	CASSQEEGRAYEQYF	TGCGCCAGCAGCCAAGAAGAAGGTCGCGCCTACGAGCAGTACTTC
TRBD1	TRBV5-6	few	TRBJ1-2	CASSFGQANYGYTF	TGTGCCAGCAGCTTCGGACAGGCTAACTATGGCTACACCTTC
NA	TRBV10-2	NA	TRBJ1-1	CASSKEWRGTEAFF	TGCGCCAGCAGTAAGGAGTGGCGGGGTACTGAAGCTTTCTTT
NA	TRBV2	NA	TRBJ1-3	CASSEAWMGGNTIYF	TGTGCCAGCAGTGAAGCGTGGATGGGGGGAAACACCATATATTTT
NA	TRBV5-1	NA	TRBJ2-7	CASSLSARGYEQYF	TGCGCCAGCAGCTTGTCAGCGCGGGGCTACGAGCAGTACTTC
TRBD1	TRBV6-6	NA	TRBJ2-5	CASSGPGQGEETQYF	TGTGCCAGCAGTGGTCCGGGACAGGGGGAAGAGACCCAGTACTTC
TRBD1	TRBV30	NA	TRBJ1-2	CAWAGGNYGYTF	TGTGCCTGGGCAGGGGGTAACTATGGCTACACCTTC
NA	TRBV25-1	NA	TRBJ1-6	CASSAIRRVSLSPLHF	TGTGCCAGCAGTGCAATCAGGAGGGTCTCCCTTTCACCCCTCCACTTT
NA	TRBV2	NA	TRBJ1-2	CASSVGRQNYGYTF	TGTGCCAGCAGTGTCGGAAGGCAAAACTATGGCTACACCTTC
NA	TRBV11-2	few	TRBJ2-2	CASSFGGLGRSTGELFF	TGTGCCAGCAGCTTTGGGGGGCTAGGGAGGAGCACCGGGGAGCTGTTTTTT
NA	TRBV18	NA	TRBJ2-5	CASSAIQGSQETQYF	TGTGCCAGCTCAGCTATACAGGGATCTCAAGAGACCCAGTACTTC
NA	TRBV6-5	NA	TRBJ2-7	CASSQPRDEQYF	TGTGCCAGCAGCCAACCCCGGGACGAGCAGTACTTC
NA	TRBV6-1	once	TRBJ1-1	CASSGDIHMNTEAFF	TGTGCCAGCAGTGGGGACATCCACATGAACACTGAAGCTTTCTTT
NA	TRBV4-1	NA	TRBJ2-5	CASSQGTLYQETQYF	TGCGCCAGCAGCCAGGGGACCCTCTACCAAGAGACCCAGTACTTC
TRBD1	TRBV7-2	NA	TRBJ1-4	CASSSQGTGNNEKLFF	TGTGCCAGCAGCTCTCAGGGGACAGGGAATAATGAAAAACTGTTTTTT
NA	TRBV10-3	NA	TRBJ1-5	CAIGHGQPQHF	TGTGCCATTGGACATGGCCAGCCCCAGCATTTT
NA	TRBV6-1	NA	TRBJ1-2	CASSEAAGVWYGYTF	TGTGCCAGCAGTGAAGCGGCGGGGGTTTGGTACGGCTACACCTTC
NA	TRBV6-5	NA	TRBJ2-7	CASGGRPSYEQYF	TGTGCCAGCGGGGGCAGGCCATCCTACGAGCAGTACTTC
NA	TRBV2	NA	TRBJ1-2	CASSVADRYGYTF	TGTGCCAGCAGTGTAGCAGATCGCTATGGCTACACCTTC
TRBD2	TRBV6-1	NA	TRBJ2-2	CASSEAGGGGSGELFF	TGTGCCAGCAGTGAAGCGGGCGGGGGAGGTAGCGGGGAGCTGTTTTTT
NA	TRBV12-5	NA	TRBJ2-7	CASGLVRTPAFF	TGTGCTAGCGGTTTGGTGAGGACCCCAGCTTTCTTC
NA	TRBV7-9	NA	TRBJ1-4	CASSAGSGNTEKLFF	TGTGCCAGCAGCGCAGGGAGCGGGAACACTGAAAAACTGTTTTTT
NA	TRBV25-1	NA	TRBJ2-4	CASSSDSLAKNIQYF	TGTGCCAGCAGTTCGGACAGTCTAGCCAAAAACATTCAGTACTTC
TRBD2	TRBV5-1	NA	TRBJ2-3	CASSPLYSGGTDTQYF	TGCGCCAGCAGCCCCTTGTATAGCGGGGGAACAGATACGCAGTATTTT
TRBD1	TRBV2	once	TRBJ2-7	CASGLDRVDYEQYF	TGTGCCAGCGGACTGGACAGGGTAGACTACGAGCAGTACTTC
TRBD1	TRBV19	few	TRBJ1-6	CASRTGGENSPLHF	TGTGCCAGTAGGACAGGGGGCGAAAATTCACCCCTCCACTTT
NA	TRBV25-1	once	TRBJ2-3	CASSYTSTDTQYF	TGTGCCAGCAGTTACACCAGCACAGATACGCAGTATTTT
NA	TRBV30	NA	TRBJ1-2	CAWSPPGRNYGYTF	TGTGCCTGGAGTCCCCCAGGGAGGAACTATGGCTACACCTTC
TRBD2	TRBV2	NA	TRBJ2-5	CASGGPGGGGETQYF	TGTGCCAGCGGGGGACCCGGTGGGGGGGGAGAGACCCAGTACTTC
NA	TRBV12-5	NA	TRBJ1-5	CASGLVILGQVGNQPQHF	TGTGCTAGTGGTTTGGTTATCCTGGGGCAGGTGGGCAATCAGCCCCAGCATTTT
NA	TRBV5-1	NA	TRBJ1-2	CASSEKFNENYGYTF	TGCGCCAGCAGCGAAAAATTCAACGAAAACTATGGCTACACCTTC
TRBD2	TRBV5-1	NA	TRBJ2-1	CASSLGLAGGQSYNEQFF	TGCGCCAGCAGCTTAGGACTAGCGGGGGGGCAGTCCTACAATGAGCAGTTCTTC
NA	TRBV12-5	NA	TRBJ2-3	CASAPPGTDSTDTQYF	TGTGCTAGTGCCCCTCCCGGGACTGACAGCACAGATACGCAGTATTTT
NA	TRBV5-4	NA	TRBJ2-5	CASSLEAAGATQYF	TGTGCCAGCAGCTTGGAGGCAGCCGGGGCGACCCAGTACTTC
TRBD1	TRBV2	NA	TRBJ2-2	CAGSTGLSTGELFF	TGTGCCGGATCGACAGGGCTTAGCACCGGGGAGCTGTTTTTT
NA	TRBV5-8	NA	TRBJ2-2	CASSVQMNTGELFF	TGTGCCAGCAGCGTCCAGATGAACACCGGGGAGCTGTTTTTT
NA	TRBV11-2	once	TRBJ1-6	CASSLGGPDAALHF	TGTGCCAGCAGCTTAGGGGGGCCGGACGCAGCACTCCACTTT
TRBD1	TRBV7-8	NA	TRBJ1-2	CASSLSGQGLYGYTF	TGTGCCAGCAGCTTAAGTGGACAGGGCCTCTATGGCTACACCTTC
NA	TRBV12-5	NA	TRBJ2-7	CASGLVRFGGPSYEQYF	TGTGCTAGTGGTTTGGTACGGTTCGGGGGGCCCTCCTACGAGCAGTACTTC
NA	TRBV6-4	NA	TRBJ1-1	CASSDWVGTEAFF	TGTGCCAGCAGTGACTGGGTAGGCACTGAAGCTTTCTTT
NA	TRBV2	NA	TRBJ2-7	CASSEAANFGEQYF	TGTGCCAGCAGTGAGGCAGCTAACTTCGGGGAGCAGTACTTC
NA	TRBV2	NA	TRBJ1-5	CASSGQANQPQHF	TGTGCCAGCAGTGGGCAGGCTAATCAGCCCCAGCATTTT
NA	TRBV30	NA	TRBJ1-4	CAWSTGGGANEKLFF	TGTGCCTGGAGTACGGGCGGCGGGGCTAATGAAAAACTGTTTTTT
TRBD2	TRBV5-1	NA	TRBJ2-1	CASSPRGAYNEQFF	TGCGCCAGCAGCCCCCGGGGGGCCTACAATGAGCAGTTCTTC